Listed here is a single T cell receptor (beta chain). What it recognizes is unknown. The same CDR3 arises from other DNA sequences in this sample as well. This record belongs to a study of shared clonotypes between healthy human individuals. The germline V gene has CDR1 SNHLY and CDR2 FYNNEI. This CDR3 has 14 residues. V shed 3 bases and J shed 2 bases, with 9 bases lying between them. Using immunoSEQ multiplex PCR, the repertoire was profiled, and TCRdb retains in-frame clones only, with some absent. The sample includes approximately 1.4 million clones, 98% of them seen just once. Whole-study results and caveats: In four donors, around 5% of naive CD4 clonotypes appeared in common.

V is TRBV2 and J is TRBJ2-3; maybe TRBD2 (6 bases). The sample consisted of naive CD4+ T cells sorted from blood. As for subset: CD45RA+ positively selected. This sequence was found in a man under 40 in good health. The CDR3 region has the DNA TGTGCCAGCAGTGAGCGGCGGGACACAGATACGCAGTATTTT. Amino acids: CASSERRDTDTQYF.